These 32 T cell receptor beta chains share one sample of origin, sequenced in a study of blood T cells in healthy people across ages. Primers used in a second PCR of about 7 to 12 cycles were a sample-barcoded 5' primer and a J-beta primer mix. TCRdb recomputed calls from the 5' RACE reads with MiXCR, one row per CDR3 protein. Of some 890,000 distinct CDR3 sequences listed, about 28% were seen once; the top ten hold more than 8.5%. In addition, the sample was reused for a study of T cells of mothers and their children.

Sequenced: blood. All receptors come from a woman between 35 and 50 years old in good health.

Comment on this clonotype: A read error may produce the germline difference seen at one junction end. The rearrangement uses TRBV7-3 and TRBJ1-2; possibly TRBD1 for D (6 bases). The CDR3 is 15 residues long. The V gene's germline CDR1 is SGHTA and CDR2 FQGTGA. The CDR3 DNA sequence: TGTGCCAGCAGCCCCAATCCAGGACAGCTCTATGGCGACACCTTC. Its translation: CASSPNPGQLYGDTF.

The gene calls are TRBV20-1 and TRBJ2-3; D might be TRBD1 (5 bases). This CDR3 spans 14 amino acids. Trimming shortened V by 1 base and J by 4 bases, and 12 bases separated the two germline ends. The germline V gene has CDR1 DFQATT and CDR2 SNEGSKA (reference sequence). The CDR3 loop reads CSARGRGWSDTQYF. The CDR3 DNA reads TGCAGTGCTAGAGGAAGGGGATGGTCAGATACGCAGTATTTT.

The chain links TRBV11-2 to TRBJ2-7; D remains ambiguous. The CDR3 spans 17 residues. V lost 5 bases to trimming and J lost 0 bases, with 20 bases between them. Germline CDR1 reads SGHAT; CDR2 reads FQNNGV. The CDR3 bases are TGTGCCAGCAGCCGCCCTTCGGTTCCGGCGAGCTCCTACGAGCAGTACTTC. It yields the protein CASSRPSVPASSYEQYF.

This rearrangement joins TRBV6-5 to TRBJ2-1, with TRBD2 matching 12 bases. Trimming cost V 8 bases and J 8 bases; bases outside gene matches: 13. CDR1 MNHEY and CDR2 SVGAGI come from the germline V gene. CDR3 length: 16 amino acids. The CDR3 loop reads CASARGLAGMRDEQFF. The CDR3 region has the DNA TGTGCCAGCGCGAGAGGACTAGCGGGGATGCGGGATGAGCAGTTCTTC.

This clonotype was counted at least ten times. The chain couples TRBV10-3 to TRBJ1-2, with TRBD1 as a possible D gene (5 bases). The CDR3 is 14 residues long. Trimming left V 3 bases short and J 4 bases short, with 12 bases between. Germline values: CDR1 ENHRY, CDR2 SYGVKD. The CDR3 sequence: CAISDEGRVYGYTF. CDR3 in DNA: TGTGCCATCAGTGATGAGGGGCGCGTCTATGGCTACACCTTC.

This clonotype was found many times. Here the CDR3 reads CASTLDAVAGANVLTF. The CDR3 nucleotides are TGCGCCAGCACCCTCGATGCTGTAGCTGGGGCCAACGTCCTGACTTTC. This chain links TRBV5-1 with TRBJ2-6; D gene uncertain. Germline V gives CDR1 SGHRS, CDR2 YFSETQ. Trimming left V 6 bases short and J 2 bases short, with 15 bases between. The CDR3 has 16 residues. The entire variable domain, with the rest obtained from reference TRBV5-1 and TRBJ2-6, is as follows: KAGVTQTPRYLIKTRGQQVTLSCSPISGHRSVSWYQQTPGQGLQFLFEYFSETQRNKGNFPGRFSGRQFSNSRSEMNVSTLELGDSALYLCASTLDAVAGANVLTFGAGSRLTVL.

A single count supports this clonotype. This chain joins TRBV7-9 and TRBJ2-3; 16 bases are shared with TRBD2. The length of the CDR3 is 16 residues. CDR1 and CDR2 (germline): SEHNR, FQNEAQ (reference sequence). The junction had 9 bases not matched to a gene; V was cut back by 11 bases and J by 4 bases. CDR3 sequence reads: CAGGLAGGQGADTQYF. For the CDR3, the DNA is TGTGCCGGGGGACTAGCGGGGGGGCAAGGGGCAGATACGCAGTATTTT.

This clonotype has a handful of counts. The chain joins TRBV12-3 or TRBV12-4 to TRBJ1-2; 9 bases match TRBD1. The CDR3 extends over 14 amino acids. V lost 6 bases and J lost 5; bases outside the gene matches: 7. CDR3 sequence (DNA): TGTGCCAGCAGGTTGCGGACAGGGGTTTATGGCTACACCTTC. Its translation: CASRLRTGVYGYTF.

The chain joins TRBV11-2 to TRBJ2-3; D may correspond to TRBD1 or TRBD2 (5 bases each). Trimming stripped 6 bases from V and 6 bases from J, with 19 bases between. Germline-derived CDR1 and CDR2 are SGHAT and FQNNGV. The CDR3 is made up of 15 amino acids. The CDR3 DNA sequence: TGTGCCAGCAGGCCGGGACGGGAAATGAGGGATACGCAGTATTTT. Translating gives CASRPGREMRDTQYF.

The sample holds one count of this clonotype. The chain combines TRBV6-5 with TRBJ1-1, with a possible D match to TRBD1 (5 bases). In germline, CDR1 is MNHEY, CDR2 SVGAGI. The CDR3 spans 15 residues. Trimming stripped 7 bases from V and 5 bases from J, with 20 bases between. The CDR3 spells CASIPGTGGKTEAFF. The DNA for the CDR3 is TGTGCCAGCATTCCCGGGACGGGGGGTAAGACTGAAGCTTTCTTT.

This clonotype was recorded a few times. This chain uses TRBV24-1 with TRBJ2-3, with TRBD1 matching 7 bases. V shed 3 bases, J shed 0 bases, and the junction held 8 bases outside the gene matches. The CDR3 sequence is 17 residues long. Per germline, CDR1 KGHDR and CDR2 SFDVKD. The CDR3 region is CATSDRLTGASTDTQYF. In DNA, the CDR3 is TGTGCCACCAGTGATCGTCTAACAGGGGCCAGCACAGATACGCAGTATTTT.

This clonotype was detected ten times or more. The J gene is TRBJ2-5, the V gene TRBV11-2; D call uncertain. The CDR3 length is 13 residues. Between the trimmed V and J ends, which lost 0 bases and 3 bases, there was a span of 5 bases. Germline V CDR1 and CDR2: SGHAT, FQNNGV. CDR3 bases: TGTGCCAGCAGCTTAGAACGCGAAGAGACCCAGTACTTC. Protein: CASSLEREETQYF.

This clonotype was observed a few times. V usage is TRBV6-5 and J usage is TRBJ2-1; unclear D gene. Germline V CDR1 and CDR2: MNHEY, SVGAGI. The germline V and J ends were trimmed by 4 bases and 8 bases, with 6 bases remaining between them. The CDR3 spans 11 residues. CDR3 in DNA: TGTGCCAGCAGTTCGGCGGATGAGCAGTTCTTC. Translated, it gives CASSSADEQFF.

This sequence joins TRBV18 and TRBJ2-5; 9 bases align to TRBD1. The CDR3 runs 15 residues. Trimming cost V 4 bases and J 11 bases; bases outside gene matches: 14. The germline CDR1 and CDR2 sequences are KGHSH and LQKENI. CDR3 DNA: TGTGCCAGCTCACAACGGACAGGGGTTAACAATGAGCAGTACTTC. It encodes CASSQRTGVNNEQYF.

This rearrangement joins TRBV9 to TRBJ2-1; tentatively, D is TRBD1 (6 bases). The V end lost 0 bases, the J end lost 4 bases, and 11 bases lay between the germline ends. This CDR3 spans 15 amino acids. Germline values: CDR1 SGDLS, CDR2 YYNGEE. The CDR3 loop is CASSVVGTLYNEQFF. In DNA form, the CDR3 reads TGTGCCAGCAGCGTAGTAGGGACACTTTACAATGAGCAGTTCTTC.

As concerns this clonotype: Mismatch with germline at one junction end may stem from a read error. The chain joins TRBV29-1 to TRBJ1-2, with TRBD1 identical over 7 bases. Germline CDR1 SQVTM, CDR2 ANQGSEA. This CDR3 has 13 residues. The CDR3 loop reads CSVGGTVNYGCTF. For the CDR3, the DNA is TGCAGCGTTGGGGGGACAGTGAACTATGGCTGCACCTTC.

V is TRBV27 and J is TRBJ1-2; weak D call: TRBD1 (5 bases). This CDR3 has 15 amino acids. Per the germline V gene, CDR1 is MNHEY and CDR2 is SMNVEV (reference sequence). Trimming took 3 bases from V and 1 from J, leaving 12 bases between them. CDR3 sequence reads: CASSFGGGNNYGYTF. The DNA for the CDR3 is TGTGCCAGCAGTTTCGGGGGAGGGAATAACTATGGCTACACCTTC.

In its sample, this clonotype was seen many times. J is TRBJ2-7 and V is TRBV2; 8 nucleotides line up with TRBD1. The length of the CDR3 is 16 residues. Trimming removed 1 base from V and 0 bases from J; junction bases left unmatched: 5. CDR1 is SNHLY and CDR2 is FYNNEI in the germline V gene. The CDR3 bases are TGTGCCAGCAGTGAAGGGTTGGGACAGGCCTCCTACGAGCAGTACTTC. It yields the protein CASSEGLGQASYEQYF.

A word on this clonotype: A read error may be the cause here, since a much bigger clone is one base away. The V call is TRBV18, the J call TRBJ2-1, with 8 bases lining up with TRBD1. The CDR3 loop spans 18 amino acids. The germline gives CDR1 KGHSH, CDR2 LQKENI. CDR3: CAGSPLRPDRGLYNEQFF. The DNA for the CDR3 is TGTGCCGGCTCACCACTCAGACCCGACAGGGGATTATACAATGAGCAGTTCTTC.

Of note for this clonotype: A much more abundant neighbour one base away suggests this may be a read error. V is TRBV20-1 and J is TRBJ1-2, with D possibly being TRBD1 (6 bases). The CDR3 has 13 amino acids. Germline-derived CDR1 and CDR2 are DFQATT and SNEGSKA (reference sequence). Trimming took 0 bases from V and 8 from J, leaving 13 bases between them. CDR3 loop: CSAREPGADGYTF. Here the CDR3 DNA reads TGCAGTGCTAGAGAACCGGGGGCTGACGGCTACACCTTC.

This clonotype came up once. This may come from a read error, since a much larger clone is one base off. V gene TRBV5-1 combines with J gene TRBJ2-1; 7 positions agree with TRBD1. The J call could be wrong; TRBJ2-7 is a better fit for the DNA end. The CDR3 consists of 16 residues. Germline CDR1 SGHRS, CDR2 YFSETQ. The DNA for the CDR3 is TGCGCCAGCAGCTATGGTGAGGGGGCCTCCTACAATGAGCAGTACTTC. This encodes CASSYGEGASYNEQYF.

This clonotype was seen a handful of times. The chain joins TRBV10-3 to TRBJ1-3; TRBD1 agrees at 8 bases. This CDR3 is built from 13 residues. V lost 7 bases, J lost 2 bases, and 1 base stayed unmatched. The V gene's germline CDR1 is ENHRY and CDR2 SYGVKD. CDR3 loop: CAITTGAGNTIYF. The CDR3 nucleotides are TGTGCCATCACGACAGGGGCTGGAAACACCATATATTTT.

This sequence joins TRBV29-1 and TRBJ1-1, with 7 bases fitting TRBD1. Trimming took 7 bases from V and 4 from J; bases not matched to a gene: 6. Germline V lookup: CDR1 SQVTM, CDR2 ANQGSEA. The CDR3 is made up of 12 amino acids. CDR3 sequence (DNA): TGCAGCGCCTCCCGACAGGGCACTGAAGCTTTCTTT. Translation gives CSASRQGTEAFF.

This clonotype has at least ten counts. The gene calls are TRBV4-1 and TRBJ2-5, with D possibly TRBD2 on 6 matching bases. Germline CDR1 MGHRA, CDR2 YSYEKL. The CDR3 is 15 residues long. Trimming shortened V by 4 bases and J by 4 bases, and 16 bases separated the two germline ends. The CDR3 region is CASSPYFFGGETQYF. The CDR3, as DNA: TGCGCCAGCAGCCCCTATTTTTTCGGGGGAGAGACCCAGTACTTC.

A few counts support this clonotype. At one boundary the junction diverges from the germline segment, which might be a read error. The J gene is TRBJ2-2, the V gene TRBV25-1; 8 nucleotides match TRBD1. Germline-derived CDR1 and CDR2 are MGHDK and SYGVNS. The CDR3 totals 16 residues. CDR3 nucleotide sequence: TGTGCCAGCAGTGATCCACGGACAGGGAACGCCGGGGAGCTGTTTTTT. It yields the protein CASSDPRTGNAGELFF.

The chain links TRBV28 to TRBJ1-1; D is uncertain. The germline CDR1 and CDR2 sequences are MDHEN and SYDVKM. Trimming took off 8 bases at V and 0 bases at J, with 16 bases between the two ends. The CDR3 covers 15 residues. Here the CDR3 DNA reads TGTGCCAGCCATCCGGGGTATCTGGTGAACACTGAAGCTTTCTTT. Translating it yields CASHPGYLVNTEAFF.

CDR3 sequence reads: CIETGLGEQYF. The CDR3, as DNA: TGCATTGAGACAGGGTTGGGCGAGCAGTACTTC. This chain joins TRBV20-1 and TRBJ2-7; 7 positions match TRBD1. The CDR3 is 11 amino acids. CDR1 is DFQATT and CDR2 is SNEGSKA in the germline V gene (reference sequence).

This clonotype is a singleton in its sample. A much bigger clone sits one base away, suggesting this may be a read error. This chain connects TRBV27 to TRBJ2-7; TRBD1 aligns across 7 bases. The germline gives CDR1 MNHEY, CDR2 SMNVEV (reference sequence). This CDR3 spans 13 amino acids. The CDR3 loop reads CVSSHGQDYEQYF. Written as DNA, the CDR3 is TGTGTCAGCAGTCACGGACAGGACTACGAGCAGTACTTC.

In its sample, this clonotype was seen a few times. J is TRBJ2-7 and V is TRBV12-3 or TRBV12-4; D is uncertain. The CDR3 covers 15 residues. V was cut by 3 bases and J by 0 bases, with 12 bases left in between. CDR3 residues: CASSFRGTNSYEQYF. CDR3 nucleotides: TGTGCCAGCAGTTTCCGCGGAACTAACTCCTACGAGCAGTACTTC.

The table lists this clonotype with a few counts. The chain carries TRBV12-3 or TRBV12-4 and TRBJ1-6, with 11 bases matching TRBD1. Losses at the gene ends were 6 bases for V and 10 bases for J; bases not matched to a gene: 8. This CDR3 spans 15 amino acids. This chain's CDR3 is CASRWGQGVKSPLHF. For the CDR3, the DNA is TGTGCCAGCAGGTGGGGACAGGGGGTGAAATCACCCCTCCACTTT.

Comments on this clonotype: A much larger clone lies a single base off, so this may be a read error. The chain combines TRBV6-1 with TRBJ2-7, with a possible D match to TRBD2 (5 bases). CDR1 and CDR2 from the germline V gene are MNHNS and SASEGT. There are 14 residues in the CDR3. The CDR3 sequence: CGSSEVRGHNEQYF. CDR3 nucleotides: TGTGGCAGCAGTGAAGTTCGGGGTCACAACGAGCAGTACTTC.

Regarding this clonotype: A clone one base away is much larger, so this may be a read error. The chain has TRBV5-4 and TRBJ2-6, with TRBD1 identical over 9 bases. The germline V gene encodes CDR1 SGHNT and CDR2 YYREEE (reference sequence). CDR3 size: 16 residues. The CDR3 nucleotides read TGTGCCAGCAGCACCCGGACAGGGGTAGGGGCCAACGTCCCGACTTTC. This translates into CASSTRTGVGANVPTF.